This TCR beta chain came from a study of cytotoxic CD8 clonotypes in ibrutinib-treated CLL. Study-wide findings and caveats: Clonality was elevated at ibrutinib response and had returned toward baseline at progression. Higher circulating CD8+ T-cell counts strongly accompanied higher baseline clonality, above age-matched healthy donors. Different sampling times were used for sustained-remission and progressing patients.

The CDR3 is 11 residues long. CDR1 is DFQATT, CDR2 SNEGSKA, per germline (reference sequence). Note on this clone: Its specificity is unknown.

The targeted sequencing depth was 1 in 200,000 to 1 in 1 million T cells. Profiling relied on immunoSEQ multiplex PCR, and the TCRdb table lists in-frame clones only, not all of them. The sample includes some 350,000 clones, around 66% of them seen just once. The origin of this receptor is a human donor with chronic lymphocytic leukemia. The source was PBMCs, collected after 36 months of ibrutinib treatment. The V call is TRBV20-1, the J call TRBJ2-3; tentatively, D is TRBD1 (6 bases). The CDR3 here is CTGPGEFAQYF. The CDR3 DNA follows: TGCACTGGGCCAGGGGAGTTTGCGCAGTATTTT.